Detailed here is one TCR beta chain. These data come from a study of blood T cell repertoires in COVID-19. Across the study: Samples of COVID-19 (acute and convalescent) were obtained from the United States, Italy and Spain.

The CDR3 has 13 residues. Trimming pared 2 bases from V and 7 bases from J, leaving 14 bases between. Germline-derived CDR1 and CDR2 are SQVTM and ANQGSEA. As handled by the study authors: Estimation of nucleated cell counts was performed using reference gene primer amplification. Assay used: immunoSEQ multiplex PCR; TCRdb lists only in-frame clones, some missing. D and trimming come from the DNA, and the V and J calls and clone size come from that table. Here the sample spans roughly 150,000 clones, 90% being singletons. The sequence was obtained from a woman of 80 years or more with acute or convalescent COVID-19. Sequencing was carried out using peripheral blood. The J gene is TRBJ1-2, the V gene TRBV29-1; perhaps TRBD1 as D (5 bases). Written as DNA, the CDR3 is TGCAGCGTTGAACTGGCCCAGGGCTCTGGCTACACCTTC. As protein: CSVELAQGSGYTF.